A selection of T cell receptor beta chains follows, all from one sample in a study of response to subunit inactivated influenza vaccine. TCRdb re-called the RT-PCR reads through MiXCR, storing one row per CDR3 protein. Seen here are approximately 530,000 distinct CDR3 sequences, 6.5% to 8% observed once, and the top ten hold approximately 12%. The sequenced sample was PBMCs from blood, obtained less than 30 months after vaccination. The source is a man between 50 and 75 years old who received an inactivated influenza vaccine. The CDR3 runs from the conserved cysteine through the conserved F or W. The order of the fields is V gene, D gene, clone size, J gene, CDR3 protein, CDR3 DNA. The D gene is left open where the match is weak. Rows may omit the clone size; those that give it use once, few, many or a size class.

v_gene: TRBV12-3/TRBV12-4; d_gene: TRBD2; abundance: many; j_gene: TRBJ2-2; CDR3aa: CASSPGLAVITGELFF; CDR3nt: TGTGCCAGCAGCCCTGGACTAGCGGTGATCACCGGGGAGCTGTTTTTT
v_gene: TRBV3-1; d_gene: TRBD1; abundance: .; j_gene: TRBJ1-4; CDR3aa: CASSFSDRGRGKLFF; CDR3nt: TGTGCCAGCAGCTTTTCTGACAGGGGGCGCGGAAAACTGTTTTTT
v_gene: TRBV10-3; d_gene: TRBD2; abundance: .; j_gene: TRBJ2-5; CDR3aa: CATRTSGQETQYF; CDR3nt: TGTGCCACACGGACTAGCGGCCAAGAGACCCAGTACTTC
v_gene: TRBV29-1; d_gene: TRBD1; abundance: many; j_gene: TRBJ2-1; CDR3aa: CSVRGTGSHYNEQFF; CDR3nt: TGCAGCGTCCGCGGGACAGGTTCTCACTACAATGAGCAGTTCTTC
v_gene: TRBV12-3/TRBV12-4; d_gene: .; abundance: few; j_gene: TRBJ2-3; CDR3aa: CASSLKGRGGTQYF; CDR3nt: TGTGCCAGCAGTTTGAAGGGGAGGGGGGGTACGCAGTATTTT
v_gene: TRBV12-2; d_gene: .; abundance: .; j_gene: TRBJ2-5; CDR3aa: CASRPSSLGRGRHRPQRTQYF; CDR3nt: TGTGCAAGTCGCCCGTCTTCCCTAGGCAGGGGGCGGCATCGACCCCAGCGGACCCAGTACTTC
v_gene: TRBV25-1; d_gene: .; abundance: few; j_gene: TRBJ2-5; CDR3aa: CASRLDTQETQYF; CDR3nt: TGTGCCAGCAGATTGGACACACAAGAGACCCAGTACTTC
v_gene: TRBV5-8; d_gene: .; abundance: many; j_gene: TRBJ2-4; CDR3aa: CASSLTGFEKNIQYF; CDR3nt: TGTGCCAGCAGCTTGACAGGGTTTGAGAAAAACATTCAGTACTTC
v_gene: TRBV30; d_gene: .; abundance: .; j_gene: TRBJ2-2; CDR3aa: CAWTRDFSNTGELFF; CDR3nt: TGTGCCTGGACCCGGGACTTCTCGAACACCGGGGAGCTGTTTTTT
v_gene: TRBV5-1; d_gene: .; abundance: .; j_gene: TRBJ2-7; CDR3aa: CASSLGVLPYEQYF; CDR3nt: TGCGCCAGCAGCTTAGGGGTCCTACCCTACGAGCAGTACTTC
v_gene: TRBV2; d_gene: .; abundance: few; j_gene: TRBJ2-2; CDR3aa: CASRTGPTGELFF; CDR3nt: TGTGCCAGCAGAACAGGGCCCACCGGGGAGCTGTTTTTT
v_gene: TRBV18; d_gene: .; abundance: .; j_gene: TRBJ1-6; CDR3aa: CASSPRTQRNSPLHF; CDR3nt: TGTGCCAGCTCACCACGAACACAGCGGAATTCACCCCTCCACTTT
v_gene: TRBV18; d_gene: .; abundance: .; j_gene: TRBJ2-7; CDR3aa: CASSGAFSYEQYF; CDR3nt: TGTGCCAGCTCAGGGGCCTTCTCCTACGAGCAGTACTTC
v_gene: TRBV6-1; d_gene: TRBD2; abundance: .; j_gene: TRBJ2-3; CDR3aa: CASRSGISTDTQYF; CDR3nt: TGTGCCAGTAGAAGCGGGATAAGCACAGATACGCAGTATTTT
v_gene: TRBV27; d_gene: TRBD2; abundance: many; j_gene: TRBJ2-1; CDR3aa: CASSLLAGSDEQFF; CDR3nt: TGTGCCAGCAGTTTACTAGCGGGAAGTGATGAGCAGTTCTTC
v_gene: TRBV6-1; d_gene: .; abundance: few; j_gene: TRBJ1-2; CDR3aa: CASTGAGRPNYGYTF; CDR3nt: TGTGCCAGCACTGGGGCAGGGCGCCCCAACTATGGCTACACCTTC
v_gene: TRBV20-1; d_gene: TRBD1; abundance: .; j_gene: TRBJ1-4; CDR3aa: CSAWRTGTNEKLFF; CDR3nt: TGCAGTGCCTGGAGGACAGGAACTAATGAAAAACTGTTTTTT
v_gene: TRBV30; d_gene: .; abundance: .; j_gene: TRBJ2-1; CDR3aa: CACQGQGGINEQFF; CDR3nt: TGTGCCTGCCAGGGGCAGGGGGGAATCAATGAGCAGTTCTTC
v_gene: TRBV10-3; d_gene: .; abundance: few; j_gene: TRBJ1-1; CDR3aa: CAISQATGNTEAFF; CDR3nt: TGTGCCATCAGCCAGGCGACAGGGAACACTGAAGCTTTCTTT
v_gene: TRBV20-1; d_gene: TRBD1; abundance: many; j_gene: TRBJ1-5; CDR3aa: CSASQGGYQPQHF; CDR3nt: TGCAGTGCTAGCCAGGGGGGATATCAGCCCCAGCATTTT
v_gene: TRBV7-9; d_gene: .; abundance: .; j_gene: TRBJ1-2; CDR3aa: CASTLWTDYGYTF; CDR3nt: TGTGCCAGCACCCTCTGGACCGACTATGGCTACACCTTC
v_gene: TRBV6-1; d_gene: TRBD1; abundance: few; j_gene: TRBJ2-1; CDR3aa: CASSDPSTGQGRNEQFF; CDR3nt: TGTGCCAGCAGTGACCCATCGACGGGACAGGGCCGCAATGAGCAGTTCTTC